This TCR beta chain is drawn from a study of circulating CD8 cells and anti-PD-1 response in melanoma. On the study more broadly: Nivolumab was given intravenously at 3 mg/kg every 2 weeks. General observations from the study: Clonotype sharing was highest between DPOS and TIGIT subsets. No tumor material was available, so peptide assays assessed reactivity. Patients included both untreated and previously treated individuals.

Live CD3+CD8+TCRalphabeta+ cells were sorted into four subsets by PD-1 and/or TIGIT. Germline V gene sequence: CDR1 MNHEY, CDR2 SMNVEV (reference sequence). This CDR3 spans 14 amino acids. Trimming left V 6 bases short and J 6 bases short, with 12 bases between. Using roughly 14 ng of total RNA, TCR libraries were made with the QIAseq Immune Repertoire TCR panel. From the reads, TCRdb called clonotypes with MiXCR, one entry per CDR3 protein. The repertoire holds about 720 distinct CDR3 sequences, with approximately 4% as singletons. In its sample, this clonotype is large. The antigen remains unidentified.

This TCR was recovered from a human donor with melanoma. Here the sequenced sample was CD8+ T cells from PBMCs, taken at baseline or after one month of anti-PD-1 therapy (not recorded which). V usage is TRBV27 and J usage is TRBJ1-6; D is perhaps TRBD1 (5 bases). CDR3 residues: CASSLTGTNSPLHF. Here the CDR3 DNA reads TGTGCCAGCAGCCTAACCGGGACTAATTCACCCCTCCACTTT.